These 9 T cell receptor beta chains came from one sample sequenced in a study of graft-versus-host responses after intestinal transplantation. These receptors are not linked to any known antigen. Assay: immunoSEQ multiplex PCR; the TCRdb copy retains only in-frame clones and omits some. The sample yields roughly 92,000 clones, 85% to 90% seen once. This sample comprised unstimulated CD4+ T cells sorted from spleen or lymph node cells, obtained before intestinal transplant. These receptors came from a human donor who received an intestinal transplant.

The CDR3 here is CASSLDLMSEAFF. The CDR3 DNA is TGTGCCAGCAGCTTAGATCTAATGTCTGAAGCTTTCTTT. This chain links TRBV11-2 with TRBJ1-1, with D unresolved. Trimming took 0 bases from V and 6 from J, leaving 8 bases between them. The CDR3 runs to 13 residues. Germline lookup yields CDR1 SGHAT and CDR2 FQNNGV. The full variable domain, its missing parts supplied by reference TRBV11-2 and TRBJ1-1, is EAGVAQSPRYKIIEKRQSVAFWCNPISGHATLYWYQQILGQGPKLLIQFQNNGVVDDSQLPKDRFSAERLKGVDSTLKIQPAKLEDSAVYLCASSLDLMSEAFFGQGTRLTVV.

The V call is TRBV27, the J call TRBJ1-5, with a possible D match to TRBD1 (6 bases). Looked up from germline, CDR1 is MNHEY and CDR2 is SMNVEV (reference sequence). CDR3 length: 14 residues. The V end was cut by 6 bases, the J end by 3 bases, with 12 bases between. CDR3 loop: CASSPDRLNQPQHF. The CDR3 bases are TGTGCCAGCAGCCCCGACAGGCTCAATCAGCCCCAGCATTTT.

The chain recombines TRBV25-1 with TRBJ2-7; D perhaps matches TRBD1 (6 bases). CDR3 length: 13 amino acids. Looked up from germline, CDR1 is MGHDK and CDR2 is SYGVNS. The V gene lost 10 bases and the J gene lost 1 base, with 14 bases spanning the gap. In DNA, the CDR3 is TGTGCCACCTCCGGGACAAAATCCTACGAGCAGTACTTC. It is translated as CATSGTKSYEQYF.

About this clone itself: The junction shows a germline mismatch at one end, possibly a read error. The rearrangement joins TRBV7-7 to TRBJ2-5; 7 positions agree with TRBD1. Germline loops: CDR1 SSHAT, CDR2 FNYEAQ (reference sequence). This CDR3 spans 13 amino acids. The CDR3 region is CASSADREETQYF. The CDR3, as DNA: TGTGCTAGCAGCGCCGACAGGGAAGAGACCCAGTACTTC.

This sequence joins TRBV6-5 and TRBJ2-3; no clear D gene. This CDR3 region has 14 residues. The V and J ends lost 3 bases and 1 base respectively, with 8 bases between them. The germline V gene encodes CDR1 MNHEY and CDR2 SVGAGI. The CDR3 nucleotides are TGTGCCAGCAGTTATCGGAGCGGCACAGATACGCAGTATTTT. This sequence encodes CASSYRSGTDTQYF.

The chain uses TRBV6-5 and TRBJ1-5, with D tentatively TRBD1 (6 bases). Trimming removed 3 bases at V and 6 bases at J, with 12 bases between. Germline CDR1 MNHEY, CDR2 SVGAGI. The CDR3 sequence is 14 residues long. The CDR3 DNA reads TGTGCCAGCAGTTATCTGGGGGCGGCTCAGCCCCAGCATTTT. Residues: CASSYLGAAQPQHF.

This sequence joins TRBV9 and TRBJ1-2; TRBD1 matches 10 bases. V lost 2 bases and J lost 4; bases outside the gene matches: 2. The CDR3 totals 14 residues. Germline assignment: CDR1 SGDLS and CDR2 YYNGEE. In DNA form, the CDR3 reads TGTGCCAGCAGCGTCGACAGGGGGCTCTATGGCTACACCTTC. Translating it yields CASSVDRGLYGYTF.

This clone was seen only a few times. V and J are TRBV10-3 and TRBJ2-2; the match to TRBD1 covers 9 bases. CDR1 is ENHRY and CDR2 is SYGVKD in the germline V gene. V trimming: 0 bases; J trimming: 1 base; junction bases outside the gene matches: 0. The CDR3 has 16 amino acids. The CDR3 DNA reads TGTGCCATCAGTGAGTCGGGACAGGGGAACACCGGGGAGCTGTTTTTT. This sequence encodes CAISESGQGNTGELFF.

This clone was found once. CDR3 sequence: CASTQTGGKELFF. Here the CDR3 DNA reads TGTGCCAGTACTCAGACAGGGGGCAAGGAACTGTTTTTT. The chain couples TRBV19 to TRBJ1-4, with 10 nucleotides matching TRBD1. This CDR3 has 13 residues. Trimming at V came to 7 bases and at J to 12 bases, leaving 8 bases not matched to a gene. Germline CDR1 reads LNHDA; CDR2 reads SQIVND (reference sequence).